Below, 3 T cell receptor beta chains from the same sample are listed, as sequenced in a study of T cells in localized non-small cell lung cancer. Assay: immunoSEQ multiplex PCR; the TCRdb copy retains only in-frame clones and omits some. The sample includes fewer than 2,000 clones, about 34% of them seen just once. This sample comprised normal lung tissue next to the tumor, obtained before any cancer treatment. The receptors come from a male donor aged 60 or over with stage I squamous cell lung carcinoma.

This clone was seen only a few times. This chain links TRBV6-8 with TRBJ1-3; the D is unclear. Germline V gene lookup returns CDR1 MNHGY and CDR2 SAAAGT. V shed 7 bases and J shed 3 bases, with 13 bases lying between them. CDR3 length equals 14 residues. CDR3 sequence (DNA): TGTGCCAGCACCGGTGGGGTGCGTGGAAACACCATATATTTT. Translating gives CASTGGVRGNTIYF.

The CDR3 loop reads CASSQDLDYEQYF. The CDR3 DNA is TGCGCCAGCAGCCAAGATCTGGACTACGAGCAGTACTTC. This chain joins TRBV1 and TRBJ2-7. TRBV1 constitutes a pseudogene. The CDR3 runs 13 residues.

The chain uses TRBV28 and TRBJ1-4; TRBD1 might be the D (5 bases). CDR3 length equals 14 residues. V was cut by 6 bases and J by 5 bases, with 13 bases left in between. The germline CDR1 and CDR2 sequences are MDHEN and SYDVKM. The CDR3 here is CASSRGSGNEKLFF. The CDR3 nucleotides read TGTGCCAGCAGCCGCGGTTCAGGGAATGAAAAACTGTTTTTT.